This T cell receptor beta chain comes out of a study of T-cell reconstitution after alpha-beta-depleted transplantation in children. The germline V gene encodes CDR1 SGHRS and CDR2 YFSETQ. The V and J ends lost 0 bases and 7 bases respectively, with 11 bases between them. This CDR3 comprises 13 residues. Unique molecular identifiers featured in how the TCRbeta library was prepared. TCRdb re-called the PCR reads through MiXCR, storing one row per CDR3 protein. Of almost 600,000 distinct CDR3 sequences in the sample, roughly 27% were seen once. This clonotype was counted between two and nine times. Its antigen is as yet unknown. Overall study results and limits: It was reported that alpha-beta T cells came from several hundred expanded graft clones (about two months after transplant).

This TCR came from a boy under three years old with Wiskott-Aldrich syndrome, due to receive a stem cell transplant. The genes are TRBV5-1 and TRBJ2-7; D ambiguous. Sequences were derived from PBMCs, sampled before TCRalphabeta/CD19-depleted stem cell transplant. CDR3 loop: CASSLGHLTEQYF. The CDR3 nucleotides are TGCGCCAGCAGCTTGGGACACCTTACGGAGCAGTACTTC.